These 29 T cell receptor beta chains came from one sample sequenced in a study of CD8+ T cells in alopecia areata. Treatment noted: oral pan-JAK inhibitor, 5-10 mg twice daily. Extracted RNA was reverse transcribed, and the resulting cDNA served as sequencing template. Libraries were prepared by immunoSEQ multiplex PCR; TCRdb keeps only in-frame clonotypes and omits some of them. The data show about 200,000 clones, more than 45% seen once. The starting material was CD4+ T cells sorted from blood, obtained at week 4, from a patient treated with tofacitinib. These receptors originate from a human donor with alopecia areata.

The chain uses TRBV30 and TRBJ1-4, with D hard to call. Trimming removed 2 bases from V and 0 bases from J, with 10 bases in between. From germline, CDR1 is GTSNPN and CDR2 SVGIG (reference sequence). There are 15 residues in the CDR3. CDR3 residues: CAWSILFATNEKLFF. In DNA, the CDR3 is TGTGCCTGGAGTATCCTTTTTGCAACTAATGAAAAACTGTTTTTT.

V usage is TRBV5-1 and J usage is TRBJ2-1; 10 bases align to TRBD2. J was trimmed by 16 bases and V by 4 bases; bases with no gene match: 11. The CDR3 sequence is 13 residues long. The germline gives CDR1 SGHRS, CDR2 YFSETQ. The DNA of the CDR3 is TGCGCCAGCAGCCCAGGGACTAGCGCCCCGTCCTTCTTC. Amino acid sequence: CASSPGTSAPSFF.

The gene calls are TRBV30 and TRBJ1-1; 7 nucleotides line up with TRBD1. Germline loops: CDR1 GTSNPN, CDR2 SVGIG (reference sequence). V was pared by 2 bases and J by 8 bases, with 2 bases of the junction left unmatched. The CDR3 consists of 11 residues. CDR3 in amino acids: CAWSTGAEAFF. The CDR3 region has the DNA TGTGCCTGGAGTACAGGGGCGGAAGCTTTCTTT.

The table lists this clone with a few counts. This chain links TRBV7-8 with TRBJ2-3; TRBD1 agrees at 9 bases. Germline-derived CDR1 and CDR2 are SGHVS and FQNEAQ. V dropped 4 bases and J dropped 1; count of bases not matched to a gene: 3. The length of the CDR3 is 15 residues. The chain's CDR3 is CASSSRTGGTDTQYF. DNA of the CDR3: TGTGCCAGCAGCTCAAGGACAGGGGGCACAGATACGCAGTATTTT.

V gene TRBV29-1 combines with J gene TRBJ1-1; TRBD1 is a possible D gene (5 bases). The CDR3 contains 13 residues. Germline values: CDR1 SQVTM, CDR2 ANQGSEA. V lost 7 bases to trimming and J lost 0 bases, with 12 bases between them. The CDR3 reads CSGGGILNTEAFF. CDR3 in DNA: TGCAGCGGCGGGGGGATATTGAACACTGAAGCTTTCTTT.

V usage is TRBV29-1 and J usage is TRBJ1-2; 9 bases agree with TRBD1. V dropped 4 bases and J dropped 4; count of bases not matched to a gene: 7. The CDR3 covers 14 residues. Germline CDR1 is SQVTM and CDR2 is ANQGSEA. The CDR3 coding sequence is TGCAGCGTTGTTCGGGACAGGGCATCCTATGGCTACACCTTC. It is translated as CSVVRDRASYGYTF.

This rearrangement joins TRBV30 to TRBJ2-3; 10 bases are shared with TRBD2. The CDR3 is made up of 16 amino acids. The germline V gene encodes CDR1 GTSNPN and CDR2 SVGIG (reference sequence). The junction had 10 bases not matched to a gene; V was cut back by 2 bases and J by 5 bases. CDR3 nucleotide sequence: TGTGCCTGGAGTATCACGAGCGGGGGGGCCGGAGATACGCAGTATTTT. It codes for CAWSITSGGAGDTQYF.

J is TRBJ1-6 and V is TRBV6-5; D is unclear. CDR1 is MNHEY and CDR2 is SVGAGI in the germline V gene. Trimming took off 2 bases at V and 6 bases at J, with 14 bases between the two ends. The CDR3 is made up of 16 amino acids. As DNA, the CDR3 is TGTGCCAGCAGTTACAACGAAGGTTTGGGTAATTCACCCCTCCACTTT. Its protein product is CASSYNEGLGNSPLHF.

The chain couples TRBV29-1 to TRBJ2-2, with TRBD2 as a possible D gene (6 bases). Trimming shortened V by 4 bases and J by 5 bases, and 11 bases separated the two germline ends. In germline, CDR1 is SQVTM, CDR2 ANQGSEA. The CDR3 is 13 amino acids. The CDR3 sequence is CSVVRGVTGELFF. The CDR3 DNA follows: TGCAGCGTTGTTCGCGGGGTTACCGGGGAGCTGTTTTTT.

J is TRBJ2-5 and V is TRBV2; 7 bases align to TRBD1. Germline V lookup: CDR1 SNHLY, CDR2 FYNNEI. J lost 2 bases, V lost 1 base, and 1 base had no gene match. This CDR3 spans 14 amino acids. The CDR3: CASSEDRGQETQYF. The CDR3 bases are TGTGCCAGCAGTGAAGACAGGGGACAAGAGACCCAGTACTTC.

The chain couples TRBV27 to TRBJ1-2; 7 bases line up with TRBD1. V lost 2 bases, J lost 4 bases, and 7 bases stayed unmatched. Per germline, CDR1 MNHEY and CDR2 SMNVEV (reference sequence). The CDR3 has 15 residues. CDR3 region: CASSLDTGASYGYTF. Here the CDR3 DNA reads TGTGCCAGCAGTTTAGATACAGGGGCAAGCTATGGCTACACCTTC.

The chain uses TRBV5-1 and TRBJ2-1, with TRBD1 identical over 11 bases. CDR3 length equals 15 residues. Trimming removed 4 bases from V and 10 bases from J; junction bases left unmatched: 10. Per the germline V gene, CDR1 is SGHRS and CDR2 is YFSETQ. CDR3 sequence reads: CASSTGQGAINEQFF. Written as DNA, the CDR3 is TGCGCCAGCAGCACCGGACAGGGGGCCATCAACGAGCAGTTCTTC.

DNA of the CDR3: TGCGCCAGCAGCTCCCAATCCTACGAGCAGTACTTC. Translated, it gives CASSSQSYEQYF. The chain couples TRBV5-1 to TRBJ2-7; D uncertain. V was clipped by 3 bases and J by 1 base, with 5 bases between them. The CDR3 sequence is 12 residues long. Germline CDR1 SGHRS, CDR2 YFSETQ. Using reference TRBV5-1 and TRBJ2-7 for the parts outside the CDR3, the full variable domain is KAGVTQTPRYLIKTRGQQVTLSCSPISGHRSVSWYQQTPGQGLQFLFEYFSETQRNKGNFPGRFSGRQFSNSRSEMNVSTLELGDSALYLCASSSQSYEQYFGPGTRLTVT.

The genes are TRBV7-2 and TRBJ2-7; 8 bases are a match to TRBD1. The J segment lost 4 bases and the V segment lost 5 bases, leaving 7 bases of the junction unmatched. The V gene's germline CDR1 is SGHTA and CDR2 FQGNSA. The CDR3 extends over 14 amino acids. The CDR3 sequence: CASSPDRGPYEQYF. The CDR3 DNA reads as TGTGCCAGCAGCCCCGACAGGGGACCTTACGAGCAGTACTTC. The full variable domain, in which reference TRBV7-2 and TRBJ2-7 provide the parts outside the CDR3, is GAGVSQSPSNKVTEKGKDVELRCDPISGHTALYWYRQSLGQGLEFLIYFQGNSAPDKSGLPSDRFSAERTGGSVSTLTIQRTQQEDSAVYLCASSPDRGPYEQYFGPGTRLTVT.

The rearrangement links TRBV30 to TRBJ2-6; D is ambiguous. CDR3 length: 15 residues. Germline-derived CDR1 and CDR2 are GTSNPN and SVGIG (reference sequence). The V end lost 4 bases, the J end lost 0 bases, and 10 bases lay between the germline ends. This CDR3 reads CAWKPDPSGANVLTF. The CDR3, as DNA: TGTGCCTGGAAGCCCGACCCCTCTGGGGCCAACGTCCTGACTTTC. Together with reference TRBV30 and TRBJ2-6, the CDR3 gives the full variable domain: SQTIHQWPATLVQPVGSPLSLECTVEGTSNPNLYWYRQAAGRGLQLLFYSVGIGQISSEVPQNLSASRPQDRQFILSSKKLLLSDSGFYLCAWKPDPSGANVLTFGAGSRLTVL.

The chain recombines TRBV4-3 with TRBJ1-2; tentative D call: TRBD1 (5 bases). CDR1 is LGHNA and CDR2 is YSLEER in the germline V gene. The CDR3 has 14 residues. Trimming stripped 0 bases from V and 7 bases from J, with 12 bases between. CDR3 residues: CASSQDMGQLGYTF. In DNA form, the CDR3 reads TGCGCCAGCAGCCAAGACATGGGGCAGCTTGGCTACACCTTC.

This clone was observed a handful of times. The chain joins TRBV30 to TRBJ2-2; tentatively, D is TRBD1 (6 bases). The germline V and J ends were trimmed by 1 base and 3 bases, with 12 bases remaining between them. Germline V gene data show CDR1 as GTSNPN and CDR2 as SVGIG (reference sequence). This CDR3 contains 15 residues. CDR3 residues: CAWSGPDRHTGELFF. CDR3 sequence (DNA): TGTGCCTGGAGTGGGCCGGACAGACACACCGGGGAGCTGTTTTTT.

A few counts support this clone. This chain joins TRBV25-1 and TRBJ2-7; D call uncertain. CDR3 size: 13 residues. The V gene lost 7 bases and the J gene lost 1 base, with 11 bases spanning the gap. Germline CDR1 and CDR2: MGHDK and SYGVNS. In DNA, the CDR3 is TGTGCCAGCACCCCACGGAGTTCCTACGAGCAGTACTTC. The encoded protein is CASTPRSSYEQYF.

The chain is built from TRBV30 and TRBJ2-1; D is undetermined. Trimming removed 0 bases from V and 6 bases from J, with 3 bases in between. The germline V gene has CDR1 GTSNPN and CDR2 SVGIG (reference sequence). CDR3 length: 11 residues. The CDR3 protein is CAWSVINEQFF. The CDR3 DNA sequence: TGTGCCTGGAGTGTAATCAATGAGCAGTTCTTC.

This chain connects TRBV29-1 to TRBJ1-2; the D gene is possibly TRBD1 (6 bases). Trimming removed 6 bases at V and 4 bases at J, with 18 bases between. The CDR3 has 14 residues. CDR1 and CDR2 (germline): SQVTM, ANQGSEA. The CDR3 bases are TGCAGCGTCGCTCCAGGAGGGGGGGGCTATGGCTACACCTTC. It translates to CSVAPGGGGYGYTF.

J is TRBJ2-5 and V is TRBV7-7, with 7 bases matching TRBD1. The germline gives CDR1 SSHAT, CDR2 FNYEAQ (reference sequence). The CDR3 has 14 amino acids. Unmatched junction bases numbered 6, after V lost 4 bases and J lost 4 bases. The DNA of the CDR3 is TGTGCCAGCAGCTCCCGGACAGGCGGAGAGACCCAGTACTTC. It is translated as CASSSRTGGETQYF.

The J gene is TRBJ2-6, the V gene TRBV5-1, with TRBD1 matching 8 bases. The length of the CDR3 is 15 residues. Germline V CDR1 and CDR2: SGHRS, YFSETQ. The ends lost 6 bases at V and 3 bases at J; junction bases unmatched: 5. The CDR3 sequence: CASTIQGDGANVLTF. DNA for the CDR3: TGCGCCAGCACCATACAGGGGGATGGGGCCAACGTCCTGACTTTC.

CDR3 amino acids: CASSSTWPGLAGAYEQYF. The CDR3 nucleotides read TGTGCCAGCAGCTCGACCTGGCCGGGACTAGCGGGGGCCTACGAGCAGTACTTC. This chain uses TRBV7-2 with TRBJ2-7; 14 nucleotides line up with TRBD2. The CDR3 totals 18 residues. V was pared by 4 bases and J by 2 bases, with 10 bases of the junction left unmatched. Germline V gene data show CDR1 as SGHTA and CDR2 as FQGNSA.

This clone was seen only a few times. V and J are TRBV11-3 and TRBJ2-1, with 11 bases aligning to TRBD2. CDR1 SGHNT and CDR2 YENEEA come from the germline V gene. The J segment lost 4 bases and the V segment lost 4 bases, leaving 3 bases of the junction unmatched. The CDR3 is 15 amino acids. CDR3 region: CASSSGLAVYNEQFF. The DNA of the CDR3 is TGTGCCAGCAGCTCGGGACTAGCGGTGTACAATGAGCAGTTCTTC.

The rearrangement uses TRBV10-2 and TRBJ2-3; D is uncertain. The CDR3 is 11 amino acids. Germline lookup yields CDR1 WSHSY and CDR2 SAAADI. The V gene lost 0 bases and the J gene lost 7 bases, with 2 bases spanning the gap. CDR3 loop: CASSESNTQYF. Here the CDR3 DNA reads TGCGCCAGCAGTGAGTCCAATACGCAGTATTTT.

The V gene is TRBV11-2, the J gene TRBJ1-6; D perhaps matches TRBD1 (6 bases). The CDR3 covers 15 residues. With 6 bases removed from V and 10 bases from J, the gap between germline ends came to 19 bases. CDR1 is SGHAT, CDR2 FQNNGV, per germline. The CDR3 is CASSRDGGKRSPLHF. The CDR3 DNA sequence: TGTGCCAGCAGTCGAGACGGGGGCAAAAGGTCACCCCTCCACTTT.

The rearrangement joins TRBV9 to TRBJ2-3; the match to TRBD1 covers 9 bases. CDR3 length: 16 amino acids. Trimming cost V 4 bases and J 1 base; bases outside gene matches: 7. CDR1 and CDR2 (germline): SGDLS, YYNGEE. The DNA of the CDR3 is TGTGCCAGCAGCCCGGACAGGGGAGTTGGCACAGATACGCAGTATTTT. It specifies CASSPDRGVGTDTQYF. Using reference TRBV9 and TRBJ2-3 for the parts outside the CDR3, the full variable domain is DSGVTQTPKHLITATGQRVTLRCSPRSGDLSVYWYQQSLDQGLQFLIQYYNGEERAKGNILERFSAQQFPDLHSELNLSSLELGDSALYFCASSPDRGVGTDTQYFGPGTRLTVL.

The J gene is TRBJ1-4, the V gene TRBV5-6, with no clear D. Trimming shortened V by 0 bases and J by 2 bases, and 8 bases separated the two germline ends. The CDR3 is made up of 15 amino acids. Germline V gene data show CDR1 as SGHDT and CDR2 as YYEEEE. CDR3 DNA: TGTGCCAGCAGCTTGGAAGGGAGGACTAATGAAAAACTGTTTTTT. Its translation: CASSLEGRTNEKLFF.

This clone has only a few counts. V and J are TRBV7-8 and TRBJ2-7; 11 bases match TRBD2. Germline V lookup: CDR1 SGHVS, CDR2 FQNEAQ. This CDR3 is built from 16 residues. The V gene end was trimmed by 1 base and the J gene end by 0 bases; junction bases not matched to a gene: 2. CDR3 nucleotide sequence: TGTGCCAGCAGCTTAGTAGCGGGGGGGACCTCCTACGAGCAGTACTTC. Translated, it gives CASSLVAGGTSYEQYF.